The clone carrying this TCR beta chain appeared a few times. Its matching antigen is unknown. The sample comes from a study of CD8 T cells in ankylosing spondylitis. Study-wide points: Characteristic of ankylosing spondylitis blood, it appeared, was a TCR beta motif comprising several highly homologous variants. Within matched ankylosing spondylitis synovial fluid, disease-linked clones were reportedly significantly enriched.

The CDR3 contains 16 residues. The germline gives CDR1 SGHKS, CDR2 YYEKEE (reference sequence). With 4 bases clipped from V and 9 bases from J, the junction kept 9 bases outside the gene matches. In making TCR beta libraries, quantitative 5'-RACE with molecular barcodes was used. TCRdb recomputed calls from the 5' RACE reads with MiXCR, one row per CDR3 protein. The sample has about 120,000 distinct CDR3 sequences, about an eighth seen once. The receptor was isolated from a female donor with ankylosing spondylitis or in good health (not recorded which). The chain is built from TRBV5-5 and TRBJ1-6, with 11 bases matching TRBD1. Sequences were obtained from blood, either unsorted or a sorted T cell fraction (not recorded which). As DNA, the CDR3 is TGTGCCAGCAGCGATGGACAGGGGGCGACAGCTTCACCCCTCCACTTT. It yields the protein CASSDGQGATASPLHF.